The 18 T cell receptor beta chains below all came from one sample that was sequenced in a study of T-cell memory formation after mild COVID-19. TCRdb reprocessed the 5' RACE reads via MiXCR and lists one record per CDR3 protein. The sample holds 150,000 to 200,000 distinct CDR3 sequences, 11% seen once. The source material was PBMCs or a T cell subset sorted from them (not recorded which). The receptor set was obtained from a man younger than 35 who had mild COVID-19 (a few samples of this study predate the infection). Cell type and time point are not known.

This rearrangement joins TRBV5-1 to TRBJ2-2; D remains ambiguous. Germline CDR1 SGHRS, CDR2 YFSETQ. The CDR3 loop spans 13 amino acids. Between the trimmed V and J ends, which lost 5 bases and 5 bases, there was a span of 10 bases. CDR3 bases: TGCGCCAGCAGTCTTCCGAGTACCGGGGAGCTGTTTTTT. This sequence encodes CASSLPSTGELFF.

This clonotype was counted at least ten times. The chain couples TRBV29-1 to TRBJ2-2; weak D call: TRBD2 (6 bases). CDR3 size: 11 residues. V lost 7 bases and J lost 3, with 6 bases in between. From germline, CDR1 is SQVTM and CDR2 ANQGSEA. The CDR3 DNA is TGCAGCGGGGGGGACACCGGGGAGCTGTTTTTT. Translated, it gives CSGGDTGELFF.

This clonotype was counted only a few times. The chain uses TRBV5-1 and TRBJ2-2; TRBD1 matches 7 bases. This CDR3 contains 15 residues. In germline, CDR1 is SGHRS, CDR2 YFSETQ. After removal of 2 bases from V and 3 bases from J, the junction contained 4 bases not matched to a gene. The CDR3 DNA reads TGCGCCAGCAGCTTCGACAGGGCATACACCGGGGAGCTGTTTTTT. Translating gives CASSFDRAYTGELFF. Based on the CDR3 plus reference TRBV5-1 and TRBJ2-2, the full variable domain is KAGVTQTPRYLIKTRGQQVTLSCSPISGHRSVSWYQQTPGQGLQFLFEYFSETQRNKGNFPGRFSGRQFSNSRSEMNVSTLELGDSALYLCASSFDRAYTGELFFGEGSRLTVL.

This clonotype was counted many times. The genes are TRBV7-2 and TRBJ1-2, with D perhaps TRBD1 (6 bases). Germline-derived CDR1 and CDR2 are SGHTA and FQGNSA. The CDR3 extends over 15 amino acids. Trimming took 5 bases from V and 3 from J, leaving 16 bases between them. The CDR3 region has the DNA TGTGCCAGCAGCCCGCTACAGGGTGGGGACTATGGCTACACCTTC. The encoded protein is CASSPLQGGDYGYTF. Together with reference TRBV7-2 and TRBJ1-2, the CDR3 gives the full variable domain: GAGVSQSPSNKVTEKGKDVELRCDPISGHTALYWYRQSLGQGLEFLIYFQGNSAPDKSGLPSDRFSAERTGGSVSTLTIQRTQQEDSAVYLCASSPLQGGDYGYTFGSGTRLTVV.

As concerns this clonotype: No conserved phenylalanine or tryptophan ends this CDR3, so it is likely a read error. Because the CDR3's place on the DNA is in doubt, the DNA is left out and the CDR3 is given as listed by TCRdb. The chain carries TRBV15 and TRBJ2-7; the table's D call, TRBD1, was not checked against the DNA. The CDR3 extends over 8 residues, inclusive of both ends. Germline V CDR1 and CDR2: LNHNV, YYDKDF (reference sequence). The CDR3 protein is CASSRDTQ.

This clonotype turned up a few times. The chain couples TRBV24-1 to TRBJ2-2; no definite D call. The V and J ends lost 4 bases and 1 base respectively, with 18 bases between them. The V gene's germline CDR1 is KGHDR and CDR2 SFDVKD. There are 18 residues in the CDR3. In DNA, the CDR3 is TGTGCCACCAGTGACTCCACCGGGTCGAGCTGGAACACCGGGGAGCTGTTTTTT. Its translation is CATSDSTGSSWNTGELFF.

The V and J genes are TRBV5-1 and TRBJ2-5; no firm D call. The CDR3 length is 14 residues. V was clipped by 4 bases and J by 4 bases, with 14 bases between them. Germline V gives CDR1 SGHRS, CDR2 YFSETQ. CDR3 bases: TGCGCCAGCAGCCTGGCACTCAGCAGAGAGACCCAGTACTTC. Protein sequence: CASSLALSRETQYF. Complete variable domain (other parts from reference TRBV5-1 and TRBJ2-5): KAGVTQTPRYLIKTRGQQVTLSCSPISGHRSVSWYQQTPGQGLQFLFEYFSETQRNKGNFPGRFSGRQFSNSRSEMNVSTLELGDSALYLCASSLALSRETQYFGPGTRLLVL.

This clonotype showed up just a few times. The chain employs TRBV7-2 and TRBJ1-3, with TRBD1 as a possible D gene (6 bases). V lost 6 bases and J lost 4, with 13 bases in between. Germline V gene sequence: CDR1 SGHTA, CDR2 FQGNSA. The CDR3 sequence is 14 residues long. CDR3 DNA sequence: TGTGCCAGCAGACCTACAGGGATCGGAAACACCATATATTTT. This sequence encodes CASRPTGIGNTIYF.

This clonotype was observed many times. CDR3 DNA sequence: TGTGCCACCCGAAAAGGCTCTGGGGCCAACGTCCTGACTTTC. Protein: CATRKGSGANVLTF. The gene calls are TRBV15 and TRBJ2-6; D unclear. Trimming left V 8 bases short and J 0 bases short, with 8 bases between. This CDR3 is built from 14 residues. Germline CDR1 reads LNHNV; CDR2 reads YYDKDF (reference sequence).

This chain links TRBV4-2 with TRBJ1-5; D is possibly TRBD1 (6 bases). CDR3 size: 16 residues. The V gene lost 1 base and the J gene lost 4 bases, with 14 bases spanning the gap. Germline-derived CDR1 and CDR2 are LGHNA and YNFKEQ. The CDR3 DNA reads TGTGCCAGCAGCCAAGTCCTTGCAGGGACAAATCAGCCCCAGCATTTT. Residues: CASSQVLAGTNQPQHF.

The chain couples TRBV24-1 to TRBJ1-6; D may be TRBD1 (5 bases). Trimming shortened V by 11 bases and J by 11 bases, and 18 bases separated the two germline ends. The CDR3 runs 13 residues. In germline, CDR1 is KGHDR, CDR2 SFDVKD. The CDR3 sequence: CASQPPVTAPLHF. The CDR3 bases are TGTGCCAGCCAACCTCCTGTGACAGCACCCCTCCACTTT.

The chain couples TRBV25-1 to TRBJ1-3; no clear D. CDR3 size: 15 residues. CDR1 is MGHDK, CDR2 SYGVNS, per germline. Deletions cut 1 base from V and 0 bases from J, with 7 bases between. Here the CDR3 DNA reads TGTGCCAGCAGTGAATGGCTAGACTCTGGAAACACCATATATTTT. The encoded protein is CASSEWLDSGNTIYF.

This clonotype appeared a few times. CDR3 loop: CASSPFSGGARDTQYF. The CDR3 coding sequence is TGTGCCAGCAGTCCATTTAGCGGGGGGGCGAGGGATACGCAGTATTTT. The genes are TRBV12-3 or TRBV12-4 and TRBJ2-3; 11 bases fit TRBD2. The CDR3 is 16 amino acids. V dropped 5 bases and J dropped 6; count of bases not matched to a gene: 10.

J is TRBJ1-4 and V is TRBV5-5, with 7 bases fitting TRBD1. The CDR3 covers 15 residues. Germline V gene data show CDR1 as SGHKS and CDR2 as YYEKEE (reference sequence). Trimming took 3 bases from V and 3 from J; bases not matched to a gene: 5. CDR3 region: CASSWSGGPNEKLFF. The DNA for the CDR3 is TGTGCCAGCAGCTGGTCAGGGGGACCTAATGAAAAACTGTTTTTT.

This clonotype was seen a handful of times. The chain recombines TRBV7-2 with TRBJ2-1; TRBD1 might be the D (5 bases). The CDR3 is 12 amino acids. The V end was cut by 2 bases, the J end by 12 bases, with 11 bases between. Per germline, CDR1 SGHTA and CDR2 FQGNSA. In nucleotides, the CDR3 is TGTGCCAGCAGCTTACAGGGCGATGGGCAGTTCTTC. This sequence encodes CASSLQGDGQFF.

CDR3 sequence: CASRNGQSVQETQYF. DNA of the CDR3: TGCGCCAGCAGAAACGGACAGTCAGTGCAAGAGACCCAGTACTTC. The chain has TRBV5-1 and TRBJ2-5; possible D gene TRBD1, 6 bases. The germline V gene encodes CDR1 SGHRS and CDR2 YFSETQ. The CDR3 consists of 15 residues. With 5 bases removed from V and 2 bases from J, the gap between germline ends came to 16 bases.

Only a few counts were recorded for this clonotype. The V and J genes are TRBV28 and TRBJ2-5; tentative D call: TRBD2 (5 bases). The V end was cut by 6 bases, the J end by 4 bases, with 12 bases between. Germline loops: CDR1 MDHEN, CDR2 SYDVKM. This CDR3 comprises 13 residues. The CDR3 DNA follows: TGTGCCAGCAGAACCGCAAGCGGAGAGACCCAGTACTTC. It yields the protein CASRTASGETQYF.

In its sample, this clonotype was seen a few times. The chain joins TRBV18 to TRBJ1-1, with unresolved D. Germline lookup yields CDR1 KGHSH and CDR2 LQKENI. The V end was cut by 3 bases, the J end by 1 base, with 15 bases between. This CDR3 is 16 amino acids long. DNA of the CDR3: TGTGCCAGCTCACCCCTAACCGGGAAATCGAACACTGAAGCTTTCTTT. Translated, it gives CASSPLTGKSNTEAFF.